The rows below give T cell receptor beta chains drawn from one sample of a study of post-analysis software for immune sequencing data. TCRdb called the PCR reads again in MiXCR, with one record for every CDR3 protein. The sample holds fewer than 550,000 distinct CDR3 sequences, 30% to 40% seen once. The sample consisted of blood. Source of these receptors: a girl aged 2 to 17 with multiple sclerosis. The CDR3 runs from the conserved cysteine through the conserved F or W. D genes are given only for firm matches. Size values are once, few and many counts, or a class for expanded clones, and some rows have none.

size	length	V	J	D	DNA	CDR3
once	14	TRBV5-1	TRBJ1-4	.	TGCGCCAGCAGCCCCTACTTAGGGAATGAAAAACTGTTTTTT	CASSPYLGNEKLFF
few	16	TRBV4-1	TRBJ2-3	TRBD2	TGCGCCAGCAGCCACCACGGGGGGGCTTTCACAGATACGCAGTATTTT	CASSHHGGAFTDTQYF
.	17	TRBV7-3	TRBJ2-1	TRBD2	TGTGCCAGCAGCTTAACCCCGGGACTAGCGGGGTGGGATGAGCAGTTCTTC	CASSLTPGLAGWDEQFF
.	14	TRBV5-1	TRBJ2-5	TRBD2	TGCGCCAGCAGCACCGGGACTATTCAAGAGACCCAGTACTTC	CASSTGTIQETQYF
many	12	TRBV11-2	TRBJ2-7	.	TGTGCCAGCAGCTCCCGGGGGTACGAGCAGTACTTC	CASSSRGYEQYF
few	17	TRBV9	TRBJ2-7	.	TGTGCCAGCAGCGTAGGGGGGGCCATCGGCCCCTCCTACGAGCAGTACTTC	CASSVGGAIGPSYEQYF
.	17	TRBV6-1	TRBJ2-2	TRBD2	TGTGCCAGCAGTGCGACTAGCGGGGGGGTGAACACCGGGGAGCTGTTTTTT	CASSATSGGVNTGELFF
.	13	TRBV6-4	TRBJ2-1	.	TGTGCCGGCAGTGACGGGCCGACCAATGAGCAGTTCTTC	CAGSDGPTNEQFF
many	14	TRBV27	TRBJ1-4	TRBD1	TGTGCCAGCAGTAAGACCAGGGGGAATGAAAAACTGTTTTTT	CASSKTRGNEKLFF
.	18	TRBV6-2/TRBV6-3	TRBJ2-1	TRBD2	TGTGCCAGCAGTGCCGCGGGGGGCGGGGGGGCGGCCTACAATGAGCAGTTCTTC	CASSAAGGGGAAYNEQFF
.	16	TRBV3-1	TRBJ2-7	.	TGTGCCAGCAGCCAAGATCAAGCAGGGATAAACTACGAGCAGTACTTC	CASSQDQAGINYEQYF
.	14	TRBV3-1	TRBJ2-7	TRBD1	TGTGCCAGCAGCCATCAGACAGGGGTCTACGAGCAGTACTTC	CASSHQTGVYEQYF
.	12	TRBV29-1	TRBJ1-2	.	TGCAGCGTTTATCCGACGAGCTATGGCTACACCTTC	CSVYPTSYGYTF
.	14	TRBV12-3/TRBV12-4	TRBJ2-7	.	TGTGCCAGCAGTTTATGGGGGGTCTCCTACGAGCAGTACTTC	CASSLWGVSYEQYF
.	18	TRBV4-2	TRBJ2-2	TRBD2	TGTGCCAGCAGCCGGTTCCCAGCGGGGGGCCAGAACACCGGGGAGCTGTTTTTT	CASSRFPAGGQNTGELFF
.	13	TRBV9	TRBJ2-5	.	TGTGTCAGCAGCGTAGAAGAGGGGGAGACCCAGTACTTC	CVSSVEEGETQYF
.	14	TRBV12-3/TRBV12-4	TRBJ2-3	.	TGTGCCAGCAGTGGCAGAGTGACAACAGATATGCAGTATTTT	CASSGRVTTDMQYF
once	13	TRBV6-1	TRBJ2-1	TRBD1	TGTGCCAGCAGGGACAGGGGAGCGGGTGAGCAGTTCTTC	CASRDRGAGEQFF
few	13	TRBV7-9	TRBJ1-4	.	TGTGCCAGCAGACAAGTCGATAGGGAAAAACTGTTTTTT	CASRQVDREKLFF
.	17	TRBV28	TRBJ2-6	.	TGTGCCAGCAGCAAGCTGGGCCCTTCTTCCGGGGCCAACGTCCTGACTTTC	CASSKLGPSSGANVLTF
few	14	TRBV7-9	TRBJ1-6	.	TGTGCCAGCAGCTTCCGGACCGGATTTTCACCCCTCCACTTT	CASSFRTGFSPLHF
few	15	TRBV20-1	TRBJ1-6	TRBD1	TGCAGTGCTAGCCCCGTGACAGGGATGAATTCACCCCTCCACTTT	CSASPVTGMNSPLHF